This T cell receptor beta chain was obtained from a study of vaccination and CD4 T cells after COVID-19. Overall study: Each post-COVID sample was drawn after diagnosis, and the median interval was approximately 100 days (range 35 to 161). General observations from the study: Convalescent patients' clones that were vaccine-specific were spike mono-reactive in 304 of 307 cases.

Scientists ran DNA taken from cultured CD4+ T cells through the Oncomine TCR Beta short-read assay for sequencing. Extraction of genomic DNA was performed on cultured CD4+ T cells. TCRdb fed the PCR reads into MiXCR, producing one record per CDR3 protein. Here the sample spans over 20,000 distinct CDR3 sequences, roughly 50% being singletons. Turning to this clonotype: Its antigen is undetermined.

Treatment: approximately nine-day PBMC culture with coronavirus spike peptide pools or control peptides (ViraFEST assay). Cell culture was performed with more than 1.5 million PBMCs per well in the presence of about 11 IU/ml IL-2 and around 9 ug/ml peptide pools. The material sequenced was CD4+ T cells from blood, cultured in vitro. The receptor comes from a human donor who had recovered from COVID-19.

CDR3: CASSLPMQETQYF. The DNA of the CDR3 is TGTGCCAGCAGCTTGCCCATGCAAGAGACCCAGTACTTC. The chain is built from TRBV7-8 and TRBJ2-5, with D unclear. Trimming shortened V by 3 bases and J by 2 bases, and 7 bases separated the two germline ends. The CDR3 covers 13 residues. Germline V gene sequence: CDR1 SGHVS, CDR2 FQNEAQ.